This T cell receptor (beta chain) comes out of a study of blood T cell repertoires in COVID-19. Overall study context: Acute-phase and convalescent COVID-19 samples originated in the United States, Italy and Spain. Sample material is recorded as cDNA or gDNA derived from T cells, B-cell-depleted T cells, or PBMCs.

The CDR3 loop spans 15 amino acids. CDR1 and CDR2 from the germline V gene are PRHDT and FYEKMQ (reference sequence). With 1 base removed from V and 8 bases from J, the gap between germline ends came to 14 bases. Produced via immunoSEQ multiplex PCR; TCRdb's table is partial and in-frame only. Of more than 85,000 clones in the sample, around 90% were seen once. The receptor was isolated from a woman in her 70s with acute or convalescent COVID-19. The sequenced material came from peripheral blood. The V and J genes are TRBV13 and TRBJ1-4; possible D gene TRBD1, 5 bases. The CDR3 nucleotides read TGTGCCAGCAGCTTAGTAGGGGAGGGTCCCGAAAAACTGTTTTTT. Protein: CASSLVGEGPEKLFF.